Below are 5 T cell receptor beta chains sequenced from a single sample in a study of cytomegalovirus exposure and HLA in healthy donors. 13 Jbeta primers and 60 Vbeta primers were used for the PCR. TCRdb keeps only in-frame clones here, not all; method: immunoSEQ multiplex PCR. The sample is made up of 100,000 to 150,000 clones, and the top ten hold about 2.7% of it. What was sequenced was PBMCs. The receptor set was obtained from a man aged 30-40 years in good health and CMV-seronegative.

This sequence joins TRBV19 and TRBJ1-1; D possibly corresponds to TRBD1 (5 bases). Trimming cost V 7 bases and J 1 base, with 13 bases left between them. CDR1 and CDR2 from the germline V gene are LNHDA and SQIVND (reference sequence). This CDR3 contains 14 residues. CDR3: CASMRGSQNTEAFF. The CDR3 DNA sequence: TGTGCCAGTATGCGGGGCAGCCAGAACACTGAAGCTTTCTTT. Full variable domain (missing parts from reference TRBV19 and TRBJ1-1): DGGITQSPKYLFRKEGQNVTLSCEQNLNHDAMYWYRQDPGQGLRLIYYSQIVNDFQKGDIAEGYSVSREKKESFPLTVTSAQKNPTAFYLCASMRGSQNTEAFFGQGTRLTVV.

The CDR3: CASSQAPPAGLPVYEQYF. The CDR3 DNA sequence: TGCGCCAGCAGCCAAGCCCCCCCGGCGGGACTCCCGGTTTACGAGCAGTACTTC. The genes are TRBV4-3 and TRBJ2-7, with a weak D call TRBD2 (6 bases). The germline gives CDR1 LGHNA, CDR2 YSLEER. The ends were cut back, 1 base at V and 4 bases at J, with 23 bases in the middle. The CDR3 runs to 18 residues.

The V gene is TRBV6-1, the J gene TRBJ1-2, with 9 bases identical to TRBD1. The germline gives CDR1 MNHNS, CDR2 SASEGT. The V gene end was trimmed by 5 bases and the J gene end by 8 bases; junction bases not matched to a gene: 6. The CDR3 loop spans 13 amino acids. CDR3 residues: CASSLGQGWGYTF. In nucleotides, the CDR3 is TGTGCCAGCAGTTTAGGACAGGGGTGGGGCTACACCTTC.

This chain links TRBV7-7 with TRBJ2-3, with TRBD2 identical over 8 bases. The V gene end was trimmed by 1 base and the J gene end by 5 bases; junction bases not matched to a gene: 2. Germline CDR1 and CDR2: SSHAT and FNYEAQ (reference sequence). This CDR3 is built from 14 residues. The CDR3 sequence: CASSLDGRGDTQYF. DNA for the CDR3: TGTGCCAGCAGCTTAGACGGGAGGGGAGATACGCAGTATTTT.

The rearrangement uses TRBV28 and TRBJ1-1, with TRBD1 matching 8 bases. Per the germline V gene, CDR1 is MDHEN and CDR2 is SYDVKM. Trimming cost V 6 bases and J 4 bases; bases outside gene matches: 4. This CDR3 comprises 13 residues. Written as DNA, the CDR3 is TGTGCCAGCAGGATAACAGGGGGCACTGAAGCTTTCTTT. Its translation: CASRITGGTEAFF.